A single sample is the source of the 23 T cell receptor beta chains below, sequenced in a study of Ad26.COV2.S vaccination and SARS-CoV-2 variants. Treatment meaning: 15 to 20 received Ad26.COV2.S at low or high dose, single or two shots; five or six received placebo; per-sample allocation not given. Material that was analyzed had been drawn on day 63 after the first vaccine or placebo injection. Clones were sequenced by immunoSEQ multiplex PCR, and TCRdb holds only the in-frame ones, with some missing. The sample holds 410,000 or so clones, about 93% seen once. The sample in question was peripheral blood, obtained in a trial of Ad26.COV2.S vaccine versus placebo. These receptor sequences come from a person between 18 and 65 years old who received the Ad26.COV2.S COVID-19 vaccine or a placebo.

This clone was counted once. The chain uses TRBV3-1 (or the pseudogene TRBV3-2) and TRBJ2-7; 11 bases align to TRBD2. This CDR3 is 16 amino acids long. Germline trimming cut 0 bases from V and 3 bases from J; bases unmatched to any gene: 4. Germline assignment: CDR1 LGHDT and CDR2 YNNKEL (reference sequence). The chain's CDR3 is CASSQETSGTNYEQYF. The CDR3 DNA reads as TGTGCCAGCAGCCAAGAGACTAGCGGGACGAACTACGAGCAGTACTTC.

This rearrangement joins TRBV7-2 to TRBJ2-7; 8 bases line up with TRBD2. With V trimmed by 5 bases and J by 3 bases, 9 bases remained unmatched. Germline assignment: CDR1 SGHTA and CDR2 FQGNSA. The CDR3 consists of 15 residues. CDR3 sequence: CASSPRGGVVYEQYF. The CDR3 bases are TGTGCCAGCAGCCCCCGGGGGGGGGTGGTCTACGAGCAGTACTTC.

The V call is TRBV5-1, the J call TRBJ1-2; D might be TRBD1 (5 bases). The CDR3 is made up of 15 amino acids. The V end was cut by 1 base, the J end by 1 base, with 11 bases between. Germline V gene sequence: CDR1 SGHRS, CDR2 YFSETQ. Here the CDR3 reads CASSLKGRDNYGYTF. CDR3 DNA sequence: TGCGCCAGCAGCTTGAAGGGCAGGGATAACTATGGCTACACCTTC.

This chain links TRBV27 with TRBJ2-1; 8 bases are a match to TRBD2. CDR1 and CDR2 from the germline V gene are MNHEY and SMNVEV (reference sequence). This CDR3 contains 17 residues. Trimming took 8 bases from V and 0 from J; bases not matched to a gene: 12. Written as DNA, the CDR3 is TGTGCCAGCTACAGACGGGAGGGGACGAGCTCCTACAATGAGCAGTTCTTC. Translation: CASYRREGTSSYNEQFF.

The genes are TRBV5-6 and TRBJ1-2; D uncertain. Germline CDR1 SGHDT, CDR2 YYEEEE. V lost 1 base and J 8 bases, leaving 12 bases between the germline ends. This CDR3 spans 13 amino acids. The CDR3 loop is CASSLRVESGYTF. CDR3 coding DNA: TGTGCCAGCAGCTTGCGGGTGGAGAGCGGCTACACCTTC. The complete variable domain, with remaining parts taken from reference TRBV5-6 and TRBJ1-2, reads DAGVTQSPTHLIKTRGQQVTLRCSPKSGHDTVSWYQQALGQGPQFIFQYYEEEERQRGNFPDRFSGHQFPNYSSELNVNALLLGDSALYLCASSLRVESGYTFGSGTRLTVV.

This chain uses TRBV15 with TRBJ2-1, with 10 bases identical to TRBD2. The ends lost 3 bases at V and 4 bases at J; junction bases unmatched: 9. The CDR3 has 17 residues. Germline V gene data show CDR1 as LNHNV and CDR2 as YYDKDF (reference sequence). CDR3 nucleotides: TGTGCCACCAGCAGCCTAGCGGGAGAGGGACCGTACAATGAGCAGTTCTTC. Amino acids: CATSSLAGEGPYNEQFF.

V and J are TRBV19 and TRBJ2-7; 8 nucleotides line up with TRBD2. Germline trimming cut 5 bases from V and 3 bases from J; bases unmatched to any gene: 9. CDR3 length: 15 amino acids. Germline values: CDR1 LNHDA, CDR2 SQIVND (reference sequence). The CDR3 loop is CASSVEAGALYEQYF. In DNA, the CDR3 is TGTGCCAGTAGTGTGGAAGCGGGAGCCCTCTACGAGCAGTACTTC.

The chain joins TRBV7-9 to TRBJ2-3; D is perhaps TRBD1 (6 bases). The CDR3 loop spans 19 amino acids. Looked up from germline, CDR1 is SEHNR and CDR2 is FQNEAQ (reference sequence). V was trimmed by 1 base and J by 4 bases, leaving 24 bases between them. The CDR3: CASSLDRDNPVTGADTQYF. DNA of the CDR3: TGTGCCAGCAGCTTAGACCGGGACAACCCCGTGACTGGTGCAGATACGCAGTATTTT.

The chain employs TRBV21-1 and TRBJ2-5; the table's D gene call, TRBD2, was not cross checked with the DNA. TRBV21-1 is classified as a pseudogene. The CDR3 runs 16 residues. This chain's CDR3 is CASSPRAGRIQETQYF. In DNA, the CDR3 is TGTGCCAGCAGCCCCCGAGCGGGACGGATCCAAGAGACCCAGTACTTC.

This clone was counted once. This chain links TRBV7-2 with TRBJ1-5; D is undetermined. This CDR3 is built from 15 residues. CDR1 and CDR2 (germline): SGHTA, FQGNSA. Trimming pared 2 bases from V and 0 bases from J, leaving 8 bases between. The CDR3 DNA is TGTGCCAGCAGCTTAAGTAGAAATAGCAATCAGCCCCAGCATTTT. Protein: CASSLSRNSNQPQHF.

The rearrangement joins TRBV19 to TRBJ2-7; D call uncertain. Trimming left V 0 bases short and J 0 bases short, with 15 bases between. The CDR3 extends over 17 amino acids. The germline V gene encodes CDR1 LNHDA and CDR2 SQIVND (reference sequence). DNA for the CDR3: TGTGCCAGTAGTATAGATTTACATACGGCCGCCTCCTACGAGCAGTACTTC. It is translated as CASSIDLHTAASYEQYF.

The rearrangement links TRBV6-2 or TRBV6-3 to TRBJ2-6; D is undetermined. The CDR3 runs 15 residues. The germline V and J ends were trimmed by 2 bases and 1 base, with 6 bases remaining between them. CDR1 is MNHEY, CDR2 SVGEGT, per germline. CDR3 amino acids: CASSYGGSGANVLTF. Here the CDR3 DNA reads TGTGCCAGCAGTTACGGCGGTTCTGGGGCCAACGTCCTGACTTTC.

Here the CDR3 reads CASSPRSGASTDTQYF. CDR3 bases: TGTGCCAGCAGCCCCCGTAGCGGAGCAAGCACAGATACGCAGTATTTT. The chain carries TRBV11-3 and TRBJ2-3, with D perhaps TRBD2 (6 bases). CDR1 and CDR2 from the germline V gene are SGHNT and YENEEA. The V end was cut by 5 bases, the J end by 0 bases, with 15 bases between. CDR3 size: 16 residues.

This chain uses TRBV19 with TRBJ2-1; D gene unclear. The CDR3 is made up of 13 amino acids. Trimming removed 2 bases from V and 7 bases from J, with 9 bases in between. CDR1 and CDR2 from the germline V gene are LNHDA and SQIVND (reference sequence). Here the CDR3 DNA reads TGTGCCAGTAGTATAAGTTGGGGTAATGAGCAGTTCTTC. Protein: CASSISWGNEQFF.

The gene calls are TRBV9 and TRBJ2-7, with 7 bases identical to TRBD2. CDR1 and CDR2 (germline): SGDLS, YYNGEE. The CDR3 totals 16 residues. Trimming cost V 3 bases and J 0 bases; bases outside gene matches: 9. CDR3 sequence reads: CASSAPGGVSSYEQYF. CDR3 nucleotides: TGTGCCAGCAGCGCCCCGGGGGGAGTCAGCTCCTACGAGCAGTACTTC.

The J gene is TRBJ2-7, the V gene TRBV19; D perhaps matches TRBD2 (6 bases). Germline CDR1 reads LNHDA; CDR2 reads SQIVND (reference sequence). V was pared by 4 bases and J by 0 bases, with 13 bases between. The CDR3 length is 15 residues. CDR3 coding DNA: TGTGCCAGTAGTACCTGGCGGGATCGCTCCTACGAGCAGTACTTC. Its protein is CASSTWRDRSYEQYF.

V and J are TRBV7-9 and TRBJ1-4, with TRBD1 matching over 9 bases. Trimming took 3 bases from V and 13 from J; bases not matched to a gene: 9. The germline CDR1 and CDR2 sequences are SEHNR and FQNEAQ (reference sequence). CDR3 length: 14 amino acids. CDR3 bases: TGTGCCAGCAGCTTTGGGACAGGGCAGTTTGGACTGTTTTTT. It specifies CASSFGTGQFGLFF. The variable domain in full, completed from reference TRBV7-9 and TRBJ1-4, reads DTGVSQNPRHKITKRGQNVTFRCDPISEHNRLYWYRQTLGQGPEFLTYFQNEAQLEKSRLLSDRFSAERPKGSFSTLEIQRTEQGDSAMYLCASSFGTGQFGLFFGSGTQLSVL.

This sequence joins TRBV6-2 or TRBV6-3 and TRBJ1-2; 7 nucleotides agree with TRBD1. In germline, CDR1 is MNHEY, CDR2 SVGEGT. V was clipped by 1 base and J by 3 bases; unmatched bases: 8. The CDR3 is made up of 16 amino acids. The CDR3 reads CASSYLEGAQDYGYTF. The CDR3 DNA is TGTGCCAGCAGTTACTTAGAGGGGGCGCAAGACTATGGCTACACCTTC.

This clone has a single count. The chain has TRBV12-3 or TRBV12-4 and TRBJ2-7; a weak D match, TRBD2 (6 bases). V lost 0 bases, J lost 9 bases, and 12 bases lay in between. The CDR3 totals 13 residues. The DNA for the CDR3 is TGTGCCAGCAGTTTAGCGCTCCAGACTAGGCAGTACTTC. It translates to CASSLALQTRQYF.

The chain is built from TRBV4-1 and TRBJ2-7, with no clear D. The CDR3 has 14 amino acids. Per the germline V gene, CDR1 is MGHRA and CDR2 is YSYEKL. V shed 6 bases and J shed 0 bases, with 12 bases lying between them. DNA for the CDR3: TGCGCCAGCAGGCGGACCAGTAGCTCCTACGAGCAGTACTTC. Protein sequence: CASRRTSSSYEQYF.

This chain uses TRBV5-1 with TRBJ1-6, with a possible D match to TRBD1 (6 bases). With 0 bases removed from V and 9 bases from J, the gap between germline ends came to 10 bases. Germline V gene lookup returns CDR1 SGHRS and CDR2 YFSETQ. The CDR3 runs 14 residues. CDR3 sequence (DNA): TGCGCCAGCAGCTTGGGCGACAGGACTTCACCCCTCCACTTT. Translating it yields CASSLGDRTSPLHF.

The genes are TRBV7-9 and TRBJ2-2; TRBD1 aligns across 9 bases. V was clipped by 5 bases and J by 8 bases; unmatched bases: 6. The CDR3 is 14 amino acids. Germline V gene sequence: CDR1 SEHNR, CDR2 FQNEAQ (reference sequence). The CDR3 nucleotides read TGTGCCAGCAGCCTGGACAGGGGAGAAGGGGAGCTGTTTTTT. Its translation: CASSLDRGEGELFF.

This chain connects TRBV7-9 to TRBJ2-7; the D is unclear. The V and J ends lost 8 bases and 0 bases respectively, with 11 bases between them. The CDR3 is 13 amino acids. Germline V gene data show CDR1 as SEHNR and CDR2 as FQNEAQ (reference sequence). The CDR3 loop reads CASCERNSYEQYF. In nucleotides, the CDR3 is TGTGCCAGCTGCGAACGGAACTCCTACGAGCAGTACTTC.